These 11 T cell receptor beta chains were all obtained from the same sample, sequenced in a study of T cell changes during pregnancy in multiple sclerosis. Here immunoSEQ multiplex PCR was the method, and the copy in TCRdb shows in-frame clones only, minus some. The sample holds tens of thousands of clones, roughly 94% seen once. Specimen: peripheral blood, collected in the third trimester of pregnancy. These receptors all stem from a female donor with multiple sclerosis, enrolled in a pregnancy study.

The V gene is TRBV6-5, the J gene TRBJ1-1; D is uncertain. Looked up from germline, CDR1 is MNHEY and CDR2 is SVGAGI. V was clipped by 6 bases and J by 1 base, with 15 bases between them. This CDR3 comprises 15 residues. CDR3 DNA: TGTGCCAGCAGGAGAGACCGGTCGGGGAACACTGAAGCTTTCTTT. Translating it yields CASRRDRSGNTEAFF.

This sequence joins TRBV19 and TRBJ2-7, with 11 nucleotides matching TRBD2. The J segment lost 2 bases and the V segment lost 4 bases, leaving 10 bases of the junction unmatched. The CDR3 is 17 amino acids. Germline CDR1 is LNHDA and CDR2 is SQIVND (reference sequence). DNA for the CDR3: TGTGCCAGTAGTAAACGACTTACGACTAGCGGGGCCTACGAGCAGTACTTC. Its translation: CASSKRLTTSGAYEQYF.

The chain uses TRBV28 and TRBJ1-1; TRBD1 matches 10 bases. After removal of 4 bases from V and 3 bases from J, the junction contained 14 bases not matched to a gene. The CDR3 runs 18 residues. Germline V gene lookup returns CDR1 MDHEN and CDR2 SYDVKM. This CDR3 is CASSSQGTGVGRDTEAFF. The CDR3 DNA reads as TGTGCCAGCAGTTCCCAAGGGACAGGGGTAGGGAGAGACACTGAAGCTTTCTTT.

The chain recombines TRBV13 with TRBJ1-2; no definite D call. Germline-derived CDR1 and CDR2 are PRHDT and FYEKMQ (reference sequence). The CDR3 length is 15 residues. V lost 0 bases and J 3 bases, leaving 11 bases between the germline ends. The CDR3 loop is CASSLGGGPDYGYTF. The DNA for the CDR3 is TGTGCCAGCAGCTTAGGGGGAGGGCCTGACTATGGCTACACCTTC.

This rearrangement joins TRBV29-1 to TRBJ2-7, with 10 bases fitting TRBD2. CDR1 is SQVTM, CDR2 ANQGSEA, per germline. The V segment lost 5 bases and the J segment 0 bases; nucleotides outside the gene matches: 1. This CDR3 region has 13 residues. The CDR3 is CSVSSGSSYEQYF. For the CDR3, the DNA is TGCAGCGTTTCTAGCGGGAGCTCCTACGAGCAGTACTTC.

This clone was recorded once. The gene calls are TRBV21-1 and TRBJ2-1; TRBD2, as called in the table, went unchecked against the DNA. TRBV21-1 is a known pseudogene. CDR3 length: 16 amino acids. The CDR3: CASSSPGGTSLQEQFF. The CDR3 DNA sequence: TGTGCCAGCAGCAGCCCGGGCGGGACTTCACTACAGGAGCAGTTCTTC.

The chain has TRBV18 and TRBJ2-7; 9 positions match TRBD1. J gave up 5 bases and V 1 base, and 6 bases lay outside the gene matches. This CDR3 has 15 residues. Germline loops: CDR1 KGHSH, CDR2 LQKENI. The DNA of the CDR3 is TGTGCCAGCTCACCACTGGGGACAGGGTTGAACGAGCAGTACTTC. Its translation: CASSPLGTGLNEQYF.

The genes are TRBV5-4 and TRBJ2-7, with 8 bases aligning to TRBD2. Trimming took 4 bases from V and 6 from J; bases not matched to a gene: 9. CDR3 size: 14 residues. Germline V lookup: CDR1 SGHNT, CDR2 YYREEE (reference sequence). In nucleotides, the CDR3 is TGTGCCAGCAGCACCGGACTAGCCCCCATCGAGCAGTACTTC. Residues: CASSTGLAPIEQYF.

The J gene is TRBJ2-3, the V gene TRBV27; 9 positions match TRBD1. Germline CDR1 and CDR2: MNHEY and SMNVEV (reference sequence). The CDR3 has 15 residues. Unmatched junction bases numbered 5, after V lost 5 bases and J lost 2 bases. DNA of the CDR3: TGTGCCAGCAGTCGGGACAGGGCTCTCACAGATACGCAGTATTTT. Its protein product is CASSRDRALTDTQYF.

This clone has a single count. The chain recombines TRBV7-9 with TRBJ1-4; D is ambiguous. CDR1 and CDR2 (germline): SEHNR, FQNEAQ (reference sequence). The CDR3 has 16 residues. With 5 bases removed from V and 0 bases from J, the gap between germline ends came to 13 bases. CDR3 residues: CASSPIVSATNEKLFF. CDR3 nucleotides: TGTGCCAGCAGCCCCATTGTGAGCGCAACTAATGAAAAACTGTTTTTT.

The gene calls are TRBV19 and TRBJ1-1; unclear D gene. The CDR3 contains 13 residues. Germline V gene lookup returns CDR1 LNHDA and CDR2 SQIVND (reference sequence). Between the trimmed V and J ends, which lost 5 bases and 3 bases, there was a span of 10 bases. CDR3 region: CASSSARYTEAFF. CDR3 coding DNA: TGTGCCAGTAGTTCCGCTAGGTACACTGAAGCTTTCTTT.